The clone carrying this TCR beta chain was detected only a few times. Other DNA sequences from this sample encode an identical CDR3 as well. The record originates from a study of blood T cell repertoires in COVID-19. Assay: immunoSEQ multiplex PCR; the TCRdb copy retains only in-frame clones and omits some. The table includes roughly 93,000 clones, about 87% detected once. Trimming took off 0 bases at V and 1 base at J, with 10 bases between the two ends. This CDR3 region has 16 residues. Germline-derived CDR1 and CDR2 are MNHNY and SVGAGI (reference sequence). This rearrangement joins TRBV6-6 to TRBJ1-5; perhaps TRBD1 as D (5 bases). This clonotype was sampled from a human donor in a cohort sampled during active COVID-19. Sequencing was done on a sample of peripheral blood. Written as DNA, the CDR3 is TGTGCCAGCAGTTACTCCCCGGGGGTGAGCAATCAGCCCCAGCATTTT. This encodes CASSYSPGVSNQPQHF.